This entry lists 26 T cell receptor beta chains sequenced from one sample in a study of CD8 T cells in ankylosing spondylitis. In TCRdb, the 5' RACE reads were re-called with MiXCR into one record per CDR3 protein. This sample has about 69,000 distinct CDR3 sequences, with about 5% found just once. The sequencing input was blood, either unsorted or a sorted T cell fraction (not recorded which). These receptors were obtained from a male donor with ankylosing spondylitis or in good health (not recorded which).

The V gene is TRBV20-1, the J gene TRBJ2-3; D perhaps matches TRBD1 (5 bases). V was shortened by 6 bases and J by 8 bases, with 18 bases between the two germline ends. The germline gives CDR1 DFQATT, CDR2 SNEGSKA (reference sequence). The CDR3 consists of 13 residues. Written as DNA, the CDR3 is TGCAGTGCCGGCACAGGACCCACGGGTACGCAGTATTTT. Residues: CSAGTGPTGTQYF.

This clonotype has just a few counts. The rearrangement uses TRBV7-9 and TRBJ1-2; D is undetermined. The V end lost 2 bases, the J end lost 5 bases, and 9 bases lay between the germline ends. The germline CDR1 and CDR2 sequences are SEHNR and FQNEAQ (reference sequence). CDR3 length: 13 amino acids. CDR3 sequence: CASSLNSVYGYTF. The DNA of the CDR3 is TGTGCCAGCAGCTTAAACAGCGTTTATGGCTACACCTTC.

This clonotype came up many times. The chain uses TRBV2 and TRBJ2-1, with D unclear. The CDR3 consists of 14 residues. The V end lost 7 bases, the J end lost 0 bases, and 10 bases lay between the germline ends. The V gene's germline CDR1 is SNHLY and CDR2 FYNNEI. CDR3 region: CASNGKSSYNEQFF. The CDR3 DNA follows: TGTGCCAGCAATGGGAAAAGCTCCTACAATGAGCAGTTCTTC.

This clonotype was detected ten times or more. The V call is TRBV2, the J call TRBJ2-3; D possibly matches TRBD1 or TRBD2 (6 bases each). This CDR3 comprises 15 residues. Germline V lookup: CDR1 SNHLY, CDR2 FYNNEI. V was cut by 6 bases and J by 2 bases, with 15 bases left in between. The CDR3 reads CASSPGAGSTDTQYF. The CDR3 DNA follows: TGTGCCAGCAGCCCGGGGGCAGGCTCCACAGATACGCAGTATTTT.

Many counts were recorded for this clonotype. The CDR3 sequence: CASSYSVDRFGDTDTQYF. The DNA for the CDR3 is TGTGCCAGCAGTTACTCGGTCGATCGCTTCGGGGACACAGATACGCAGTATTTT. This chain links TRBV6-5 with TRBJ2-3; D perhaps matches TRBD2 (5 bases). The germline V gene encodes CDR1 MNHEY and CDR2 SVGAGI. This CDR3 region has 18 residues. The V gene lost 0 bases and the J gene lost 2 bases, with 18 bases spanning the gap.

This clonotype was counted ten times or more. The chain employs TRBV29-1 and TRBJ2-7; D is unresolved. This CDR3 is built from 11 residues. CDR1 and CDR2 from the germline V gene are SQVTM and ANQGSEA. Trimming took off 4 bases at V and 3 bases at J, with 7 bases between the two ends. CDR3 protein: CSVGTVYEQYF. The CDR3 nucleotides are TGCAGCGTTGGGACGGTCTACGAGCAGTACTTC.

This clonotype was counted many times. This rearrangement joins TRBV7-3 to TRBJ2-3; 7 bases are a match to TRBD2. CDR3 size: 15 residues. In germline, CDR1 is SGHTA, CDR2 FQGTGA. Germline trimming cut 5 bases from V and 1 base from J; bases unmatched to any gene: 6. In DNA form, the CDR3 reads TGTGCCAGCAGCCGGTTGGGGGGGGGCACAGATACGCAGTATTTT. Its translation is CASSRLGGGTDTQYF.

This clonotype was counted many times. The chain joins TRBV6-5 to TRBJ1-5; no definite D call. The CDR3 covers 13 residues. Trimming cost V 6 bases and J 4 bases, with 10 bases left between them. CDR1 and CDR2 from the germline V gene are MNHEY and SVGAGI. In nucleotides, the CDR3 is TGTGCCAGCAGCTCGGACGAAAATCAGCCCCAGCATTTT. Translated, it gives CASSSDENQPQHF.

This clonotype was seen a handful of times. The chain combines TRBV7-9 with TRBJ1-2; D is possibly TRBD1 (5 bases). Trimming pared 4 bases from V and 2 bases from J, leaving 14 bases between. Germline CDR1 reads SEHNR; CDR2 reads FQNEAQ (reference sequence). The CDR3 totals 15 residues. CDR3 in DNA: TGTGCCAGCAGCTCTTCCTTGACAGTGAACTATGGCTACACCTTC. It translates to CASSSSLTVNYGYTF. Full variable domain (outside the CDR3, taken from reference TRBV7-9 and TRBJ1-2): DTGVSQNPRHKITKRGQNVTFRCDPISEHNRLYWYRQTLGQGPEFLTYFQNEAQLEKSRLLSDRFSAERPKGSFSTLEIQRTEQGDSAMYLCASSSSLTVNYGYTFGSGTRLTVV.

The sample holds many counts of this clonotype. The rearrangement uses TRBV10-3 and TRBJ2-1; possible D gene TRBD2, 5 bases. This CDR3 spans 17 amino acids. Germline CDR1 reads ENHRY; CDR2 reads SYGVKD. V gave up 7 bases and J gave up 5 bases, with 24 bases separating them. The CDR3 loop reads CAITPSNPDGVNNEQFF. Written as DNA, the CDR3 is TGTGCCATCACTCCCTCGAACCCGGACGGGGTAAACAATGAGCAGTTCTTC.

This clonotype was seen repeatedly, ten times or more. This sequence joins TRBV20-1 and TRBJ2-1; maybe TRBD2 (6 bases). Per germline, CDR1 DFQATT and CDR2 SNEGSKA (reference sequence). Trimming removed 1 base at V and 8 bases at J, with 15 bases between. This CDR3 is built from 14 residues. CDR3 bases: TGCAGTGCTAGAGCTGGGACTGGCCCTCATGAGCAGTTCTTC. Amino acids: CSARAGTGPHEQFF.

In this sample, this clonotype turned up many times. The chain employs TRBV10-3 and TRBJ2-5; the match to TRBD2 covers 10 bases. Per germline, CDR1 ENHRY and CDR2 SYGVKD. CDR3 length equals 14 residues. The V and J ends lost 6 bases and 3 bases, in that order; junction bases with no gene match: 4. The CDR3 is CAISSGGVEETQYF. The DNA for the CDR3 is TGTGCCATCAGCAGCGGGGGGGTGGAAGAGACCCAGTACTTC.

This clonotype was found many times. The chain joins TRBV12-3 or TRBV12-4 to TRBJ1-5; D perhaps matches TRBD1 (5 bases). This CDR3 is built from 14 residues. Deletions cut 5 bases from V and 1 base from J, with 9 bases between. CDR3 sequence (DNA): TGTGCCAGCAGTCAGGGAGGCAGCAATCAGCCCCAGCATTTT. Translation gives CASSQGGSNQPQHF.

V usage is TRBV12-3 or TRBV12-4 and J usage is TRBJ2-4; weak D call: TRBD1 (6 bases). Trimming removed 6 bases at V and 0 bases at J, with 9 bases between. The CDR3 loop spans 14 amino acids. Here the CDR3 DNA reads TGTGCCAGCAGCCTGACAGGAGCCAAAAACATTCAGTACTTC. Translated, it gives CASSLTGAKNIQYF.

This clonotype was picked up many times. The V gene is TRBV5-1, the J gene TRBJ2-5; no clear D gene. The V and J ends lost 1 base and 3 bases respectively, with 13 bases between them. The CDR3 totals 15 residues. Looked up from germline, CDR1 is SGHRS and CDR2 is YFSETQ. The CDR3 nucleotides are TGCGCCAGCAGCTTGCCCGCAGGAATGGAAGAGACCCAGTACTTC. This gives the protein CASSLPAGMEETQYF.

This clonotype was picked up many times. V gene TRBV3-1 combines with J gene TRBJ2-3; the D is unclear. Trimming took 4 bases from V and 3 from J, leaving 11 bases between them. The CDR3 spans 14 residues. Germline V gene data show CDR1 as LGHDT and CDR2 as YNNKEL (reference sequence). CDR3 in DNA: TGTGCCAGCAGCCCCCTGGCTCCTACAGATACGCAGTATTTT. Its translation is CASSPLAPTDTQYF.

This clonotype was counted many times. The gene calls are TRBV12-5 and TRBJ2-1; 9 nucleotides line up with TRBD1. J lost 0 bases, V lost 9 bases, and 3 bases had no gene match. This CDR3 region has 14 residues. Germline CDR1 reads LGHNT; CDR2 reads FRNRAP. CDR3 DNA sequence: TGTGCTAGCGGGACAGGGAGCTCCTACAATGAGCAGTTCTTC. Translating it yields CASGTGSSYNEQFF. Full variable domain (outside the CDR3, taken from reference TRBV12-5 and TRBJ2-1): DARVTQTPRHKVTEMGQEVTMRCQPILGHNTVFWYRQTMMQGLELLAYFRNRAPLDDSGMPKDRFSAEMPDATLATLKIQPSEPRDSAVYFCASGTGSSYNEQFFGPGTRLTVL.

This clonotype came up many times. The chain links TRBV7-6 to TRBJ2-5; D unresolved. The CDR3 sequence is 13 residues long. Germline CDR1 reads SGHVS; CDR2 reads FNYEAQ. The ends were cut back, 3 bases at V and 2 bases at J, with 7 bases in the middle. CDR3 loop: CASSFVQQETQYF. The DNA of the CDR3 is TGTGCCAGCAGCTTTGTGCAGCAAGAGACCCAGTACTTC.

This clonotype appeared many times. The CDR3 reads CASRLDSETQYF. The DNA of the CDR3 is TGTGCCAGCAGACTCGACAGCGAGACCCAGTACTTC. J is TRBJ2-5 and V is TRBV25-1, with a tentative D call TRBD1 (5 bases). Between the trimmed V and J ends, which lost 6 bases and 5 bases, there was a span of 10 bases. CDR1 is MGHDK and CDR2 is SYGVNS in the germline V gene. CDR3 length: 12 amino acids.

This clonotype showed up many times. The chain couples TRBV12-3 or TRBV12-4 to TRBJ1-3; D gene unclear. CDR3 length: 14 amino acids. Trimming took 2 bases from V and 1 from J, leaving 6 bases between them. The CDR3 spells CASSLSGSGNTIYF. For the CDR3, the DNA is TGTGCCAGCAGTTTAAGCGGATCTGGAAACACCATATATTTT.

The table lists this clonotype with many counts. V gene TRBV4-1 combines with J gene TRBJ1-6; TRBD1 agrees at 7 bases. V shed 3 bases, J shed 7 bases, and the junction held 12 bases outside the gene matches. Germline V lookup: CDR1 MGHRA, CDR2 YSYEKL. The CDR3 loop spans 17 amino acids. The DNA of the CDR3 is TGCGCCAGCAGCCAGACACAGGGGACGGAAAGGAATTCACCCCTCCACTTT. It encodes CASSQTQGTERNSPLHF.

This clonotype was observed many times. V is TRBV4-2 and J is TRBJ2-7; D is undetermined. The CDR3 is made up of 15 amino acids. Per the germline V gene, CDR1 is LGHNA and CDR2 is YNFKEQ. The V end was cut by 0 bases, the J end by 0 bases, with 9 bases between. The CDR3 here is CASSQEPGGSYEQYF. For the CDR3, the DNA is TGTGCCAGCAGCCAAGAACCCGGCGGCTCCTACGAGCAGTACTTC.

In its sample, this clonotype was seen once. One end of the junction is discordant with germline, which a read error may explain. The gene calls are TRBV28 and TRBJ1-5; 7 positions agree with TRBD1. Germline lookup yields CDR1 MDHEN and CDR2 SYDVKM. This CDR3 region has 15 residues. The DNA of the CDR3 is TGTGCCGGCAGCCGCACAGGGGATAGCAATCAGCCCCAGCATTTT. Protein: CAGSRTGDSNQPQHF.

In this sample, this clonotype turned up many times. Germline is not matched at one junction end, which may reflect a read error. The rearrangement joins TRBV14 to TRBJ2-5; unclear D gene. CDR3 size: 11 residues. Germline assignment: CDR1 SGHDN and CDR2 FVKESK. The CDR3 DNA is TGTGCCAGCAGCCAGAATAGTGATAAAAACTTC. It yields the protein CASSQNSDKNF.

The gene calls are TRBV7-9 and TRBJ1-1; TRBD1 aligns across 11 bases. The germline V gene has CDR1 SEHNR and CDR2 FQNEAQ (reference sequence). J was trimmed by 5 bases and V by 5 bases; bases with no gene match: 7. This CDR3 contains 15 residues. The chain's CDR3 is CASSISGTGGTEAFF. CDR3 bases: TGTGCCAGCAGCATTTCAGGGACAGGGGGGACTGAAGCTTTCTTT.

Ten or more counts support this clonotype. V is TRBV9 and J is TRBJ2-1, with a tentative D call TRBD2 (7 bases). This CDR3 contains 13 residues. Germline CDR1 and CDR2: SGDLS and YYNGEE. Between the trimmed V and J ends, which lost 3 bases and 10 bases, there was a span of 14 bases. The CDR3 coding sequence is TGTGCCAGCAGCGAGGGAGGGGGGACAGAGCAGTTCTTC. This codes for CASSEGGGTEQFF.